Detailed here is one T cell receptor (beta chain). With V trimmed by 5 bases and J by 1 base, 5 bases remained unmatched. The CDR3 is 14 residues long. Germline V gene sequence: CDR1 SGHAT, CDR2 FQDESV (reference sequence). Profiling relied on immunoSEQ multiplex PCR, and the TCRdb table lists in-frame clones only, not all of them. The table records about 270,000 clones, approximately 86% of them present only once. This sample stems from a study of blood T cell repertoires in COVID-19. This receptor was obtained from a man aged 35 to 55 with active or convalescent COVID-19. The material sequenced was peripheral blood. V is TRBV11-1 and J is TRBJ2-7; TRBD1 agrees at 7 bases. The CDR3 protein is CASSPVRGSYEQYF. In nucleotides, the CDR3 is TGTGCCAGCAGCCCCGTCAGGGGGTCCTACGAGCAGTACTTC.